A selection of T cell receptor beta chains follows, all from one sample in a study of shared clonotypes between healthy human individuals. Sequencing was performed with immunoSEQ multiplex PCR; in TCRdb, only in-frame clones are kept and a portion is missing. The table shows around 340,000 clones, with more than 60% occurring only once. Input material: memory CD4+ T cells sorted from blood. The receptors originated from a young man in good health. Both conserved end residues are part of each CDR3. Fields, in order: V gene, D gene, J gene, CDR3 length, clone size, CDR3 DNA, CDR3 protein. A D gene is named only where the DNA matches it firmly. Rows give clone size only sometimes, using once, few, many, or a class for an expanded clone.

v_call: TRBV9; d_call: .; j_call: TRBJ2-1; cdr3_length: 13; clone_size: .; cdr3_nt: TGTGCCAGCAGCGTAGAGGTCCGGGGTGAGCAGTTCTTC; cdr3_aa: CASSVEVRGEQFF
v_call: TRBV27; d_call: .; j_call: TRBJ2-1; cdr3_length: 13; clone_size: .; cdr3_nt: TGTGCCAGCATTGGCAGGGTAGCTAGGGAGCAGTTCTTC; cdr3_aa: CASIGRVAREQFF
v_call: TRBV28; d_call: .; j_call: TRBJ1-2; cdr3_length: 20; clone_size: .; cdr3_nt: TGTGCCAGCAGCGGTCTTGAACGGCCCCGGCCATCCGCTGCCCCGTATGGCTACACCTTC; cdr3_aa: CASSGLERPRPSAAPYGYTF
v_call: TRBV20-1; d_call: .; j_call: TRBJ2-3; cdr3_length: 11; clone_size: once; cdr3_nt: TGCAGTGCTAGCTGGCGGGAAATGCAGTATTTT; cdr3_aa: CSASWREMQYF
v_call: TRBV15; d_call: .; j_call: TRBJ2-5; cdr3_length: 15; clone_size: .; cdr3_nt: TGTGCCACCAGCAGAGATCTGGGTGGCGAAGAGACCCAGTACTTC; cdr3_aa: CATSRDLGGEETQYF
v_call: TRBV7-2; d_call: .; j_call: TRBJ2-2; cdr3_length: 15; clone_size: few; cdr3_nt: TGTGCCAGCAGCTTAGGGGGCTGGGACACCGGGGAGCTGTTTTTT; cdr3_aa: CASSLGGWDTGELFF
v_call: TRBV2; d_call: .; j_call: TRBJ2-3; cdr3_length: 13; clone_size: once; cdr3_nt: TGTGCCATCACGACTAGAGCCACAGATACGCAGTATTTT; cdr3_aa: CAITTRATDTQYF
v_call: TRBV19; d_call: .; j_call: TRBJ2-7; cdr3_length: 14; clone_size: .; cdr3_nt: TGTGCCAGTAGTACTACAGGGAGGCCCTACGAGCAGTACTTC; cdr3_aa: CASSTTGRPYEQYF
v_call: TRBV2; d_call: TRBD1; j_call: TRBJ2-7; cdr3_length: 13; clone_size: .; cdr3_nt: TGTGCCAGCGAAGGACAGGGGGCTGGCGAGCAGTACTTC; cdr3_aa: CASEGQGAGEQYF
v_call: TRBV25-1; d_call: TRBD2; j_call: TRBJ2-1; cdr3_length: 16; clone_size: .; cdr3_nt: TGTGCCAGCAGTGATAGAGCGGGAGGGCCTTCCAATGAGCAGTTCTTC; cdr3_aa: CASSDRAGGPSNEQFF
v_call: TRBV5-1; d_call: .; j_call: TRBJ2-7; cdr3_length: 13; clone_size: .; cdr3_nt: TGCGCCAGCAGCTCCGACCCCGCGTACGAGCAGTACTTC; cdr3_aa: CASSSDPAYEQYF
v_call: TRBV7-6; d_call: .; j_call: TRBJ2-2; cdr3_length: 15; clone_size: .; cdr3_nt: TGTGCCAGCAGCTTGATGACTAGTACTAGCGGGGAGCTGTTTTTT; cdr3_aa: CASSLMTSTSGELFF
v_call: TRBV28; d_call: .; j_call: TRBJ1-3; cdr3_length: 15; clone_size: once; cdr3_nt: TGTGCCAGCAGTTCATCCAGCAACTCTGGAAACACCATATATTTT; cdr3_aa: CASSSSSNSGNTIYF
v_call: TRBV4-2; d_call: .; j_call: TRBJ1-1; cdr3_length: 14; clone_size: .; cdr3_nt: TGTGCCAGCAGCCAAGATGGGAGGAACCCTGAAGCTTTCTTT; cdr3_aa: CASSQDGRNPEAFF
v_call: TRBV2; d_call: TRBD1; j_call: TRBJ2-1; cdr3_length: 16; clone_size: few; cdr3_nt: TGTGCCAGCAGTTTGTCCCGGGACAGGGCGGTCGATGAGCAGTTCTTC; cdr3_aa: CASSLSRDRAVDEQFF
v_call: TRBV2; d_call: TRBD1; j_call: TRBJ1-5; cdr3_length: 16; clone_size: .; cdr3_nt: TGTGCCAGCAGGCGGGACAGACTAGACTATAATCAGCCCCAGCATTTT; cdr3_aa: CASRRDRLDYNQPQHF
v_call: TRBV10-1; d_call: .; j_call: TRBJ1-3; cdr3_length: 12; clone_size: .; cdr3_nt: TGCGCCGGTGCCCCCCAGGTGCCCACCATATATTTT; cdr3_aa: CAGAPQVPTIYF
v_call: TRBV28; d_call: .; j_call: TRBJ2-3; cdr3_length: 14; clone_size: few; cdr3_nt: TGTGCCAGCAGTGAAACGGGAGTTGGAGATACGCAGTATTTT; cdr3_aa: CASSETGVGDTQYF
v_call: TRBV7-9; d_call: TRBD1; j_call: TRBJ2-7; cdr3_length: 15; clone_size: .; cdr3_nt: TGTGCCAGCAGCTCATGGGACAGGCGACACTACGAGCAGTACTTC; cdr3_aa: CASSSWDRRHYEQYF
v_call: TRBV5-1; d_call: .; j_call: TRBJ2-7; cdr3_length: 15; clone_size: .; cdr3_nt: TGCGCCAGCAGCTTAACTAGCGGAAAACAGGGGGAGCAGTACTTC; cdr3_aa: CASSLTSGKQGEQYF
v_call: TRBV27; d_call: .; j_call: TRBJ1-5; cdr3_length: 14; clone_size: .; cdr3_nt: TGTGCCAGCAGTTTATCAATGGGGAATCAGCCCCAGCATTTT; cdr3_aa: CASSLSMGNQPQHF
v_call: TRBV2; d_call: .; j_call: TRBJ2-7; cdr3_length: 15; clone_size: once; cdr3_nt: TGTGCCAGCATACAACAGGGAATATTATCCTACGAGCAGTACTTC; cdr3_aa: CASIQQGILSYEQYF
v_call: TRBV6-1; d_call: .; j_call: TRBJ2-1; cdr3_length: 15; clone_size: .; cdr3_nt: TGTGCCAGTAGGGTAGGGAGCACCCAGGGCAATGAGCAGTTCTTC; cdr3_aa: CASRVGSTQGNEQFF
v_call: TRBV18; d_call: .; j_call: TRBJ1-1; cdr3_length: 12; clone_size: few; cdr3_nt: TGTGCCAGCTCTATGTCAAGGAATGAAGCTTTCTTT; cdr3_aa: CASSMSRNEAFF
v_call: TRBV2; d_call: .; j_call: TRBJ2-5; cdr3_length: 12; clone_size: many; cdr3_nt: TGTGCCAGCAGTGAGTTAGTAGCGCCCCAGTACTTC; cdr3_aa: CASSELVAPQYF
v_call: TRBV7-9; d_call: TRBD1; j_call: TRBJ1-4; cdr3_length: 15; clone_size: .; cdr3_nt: TGTGCCAGCAGCTTATCTGGGACAGGGGACCGAAAACTGTTTTTT; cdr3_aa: CASSLSGTGDRKLFF
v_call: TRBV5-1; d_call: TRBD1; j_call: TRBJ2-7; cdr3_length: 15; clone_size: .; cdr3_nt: TGCGCCAGCAGCGACCTGGACAGGGGTGTACACGAGCAGTACTTC; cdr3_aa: CASSDLDRGVHEQYF
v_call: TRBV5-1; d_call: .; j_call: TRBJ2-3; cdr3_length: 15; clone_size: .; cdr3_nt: TGCGCCAGCAGCTTGAAACGGGTCGGCACAGATACGCAGTATTTT; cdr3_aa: CASSLKRVGTDTQYF
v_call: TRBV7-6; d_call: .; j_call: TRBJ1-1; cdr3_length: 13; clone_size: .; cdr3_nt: TGTGCCAGCTCGCCGGGGCCGAACACTGAAGCTTTCTTT; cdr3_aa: CASSPGPNTEAFF
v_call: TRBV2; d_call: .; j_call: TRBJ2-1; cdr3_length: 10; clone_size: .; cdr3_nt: TGTGCCAGCAGGAACAATGAGCAGTTCTTC; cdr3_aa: CASRNNEQFF
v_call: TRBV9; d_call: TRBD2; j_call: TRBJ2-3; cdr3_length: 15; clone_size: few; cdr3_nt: TGTGCCAGCAGCCCCGGGACTAGGGTTGCAGATACGCAGTATTTT; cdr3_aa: CASSPGTRVADTQYF
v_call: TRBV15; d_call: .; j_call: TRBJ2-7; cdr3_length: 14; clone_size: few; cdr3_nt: TGTGCCACCAGCAGAGAACAGGGAGGTTACGAGCAGTACTTC; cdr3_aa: CATSREQGGYEQYF
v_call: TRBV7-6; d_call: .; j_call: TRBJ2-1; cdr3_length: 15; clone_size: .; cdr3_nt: TGTGCCAGCAGCCTACTGGGGGTGGTTTACAATGAGCAGTTCTTC; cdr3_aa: CASSLLGVVYNEQFF
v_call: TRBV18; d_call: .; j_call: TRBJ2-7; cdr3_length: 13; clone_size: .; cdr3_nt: TGTGCCAGCTCACCGGGGGCGCGGTACGAGCAGTACTTC; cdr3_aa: CASSPGARYEQYF
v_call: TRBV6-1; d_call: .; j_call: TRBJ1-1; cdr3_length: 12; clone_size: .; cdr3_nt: TGTGCCAGCAGTGAATGGGGGGCAGCGGCTTTCTTT; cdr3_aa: CASSEWGAAAFF
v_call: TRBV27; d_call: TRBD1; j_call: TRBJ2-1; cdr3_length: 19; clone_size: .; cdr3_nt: TGTGCCAGCAGTCCTACTTTCTCCCGGACAGGGGGAGGTGGCAATGAGCAGTTCTTC; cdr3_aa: CASSPTFSRTGGGGNEQFF
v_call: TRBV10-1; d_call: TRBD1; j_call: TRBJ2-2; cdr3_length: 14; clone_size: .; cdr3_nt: TGCGCCAGCACCGGGACAGTGAACACCGGGGAGCTGTTTTTT; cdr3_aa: CASTGTVNTGELFF
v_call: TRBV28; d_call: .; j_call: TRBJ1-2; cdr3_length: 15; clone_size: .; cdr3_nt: TGTGCCAGCAGTTTAGAGAACCGGGGGATCTATGGCTACACCTTC; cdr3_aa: CASSLENRGIYGYTF
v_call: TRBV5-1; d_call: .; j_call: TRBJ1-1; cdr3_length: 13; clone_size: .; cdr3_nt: TGCGCCAGCAGCTCACCGTTGGGCACTGAAGCTTTCTTT; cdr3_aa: CASSSPLGTEAFF